This section outlines one TCR beta chain sequence together with its context. Its specificity is unknown. The CDR3 spans 15 residues. Per germline, CDR1 SGHTA and CDR2 FQGNSA. With 1 base removed from V and 4 bases from J, the gap between germline ends came to 8 bases. Primers included in the PCR were 60 Vbeta and 13 Jbeta primers. Data came from immunoSEQ multiplex PCR; TCRdb stores just in-frame clones and leaves some out. The repertoire holds under 200,000 clones, with 80% as singletons. This sample is part of a study of cytomegalovirus exposure and HLA in healthy donors. Study-wide points: Sequencing depth roughly uniform across donors was assumed in presence/absence analyses.

The source material was PBMCs. The chain has TRBV7-2 and TRBJ1-6; no clear D gene. This sequence was found in a man aged 18 to 29 in good health and CMV-seropositive. CDR3 nucleotides: TGTGCCAGCAGCTTAGTCCTATCATATAATTCACCCCTCCACTTT. Residues: CASSLVLSYNSPLHF.